Following are 27 T cell receptor beta chains from one sample sequenced in a study of blood T cell repertoires in COVID-19. Libraries were prepared by immunoSEQ multiplex PCR; TCRdb keeps only in-frame clonotypes and omits some of them. In the table there are fewer than 400,000 clones, 85% to 90% of which are singletons. The sample was PBMCs or T cells enriched from blood (not recorded which). Receptor source: a woman aged 50 to 65 who had recovered from COVID-19.

The V gene is TRBV4-1, the J gene TRBJ1-4, with 7 positions matching TRBD1. CDR3 length: 15 amino acids. V was pared by 4 bases and J by 8 bases, with 10 bases of the junction left unmatched. CDR1 and CDR2 from the germline V gene are MGHRA and YSYEKL. The CDR3 nucleotides are TGCGCCAGCAGCCCCCGGCCAGGGGGGCGCGAAAAACTGTTTTTT. It translates to CASSPRPGGREKLFF.

The gene calls are TRBV30 and TRBJ1-4; D is ambiguous. CDR1 is GTSNPN, CDR2 SVGIG, per germline (reference sequence). The length of the CDR3 is 14 residues. Trimming removed 0 bases at V and 8 bases at J, with 13 bases between. The CDR3 bases are TGTGCCTGGAGTGTACTAGTTTCACGGGAAAAACTGTTTTTT. Translating it yields CAWSVLVSREKLFF.

This chain uses TRBV28 with TRBJ1-2, with unresolved D. The CDR3 loop spans 12 amino acids. Trimming stripped 6 bases from V and 10 bases from J, with 15 bases between. CDR1 is MDHEN and CDR2 is SYDVKM in the germline V gene. The CDR3 DNA reads as TGTGCCAGCAGACAGAATACAGACGACTACACCTTC. This gives the protein CASRQNTDDYTF.

The rearrangement joins TRBV7-8 to TRBJ1-2; a weak D match, TRBD1 (6 bases). Trimming cost V 1 base and J 0 bases, with 15 bases left between them. This CDR3 is 17 amino acids long. From germline, CDR1 is SGHVS and CDR2 FQNEAQ. The CDR3 region is CASSLVETGPANYGYTF. The CDR3 region has the DNA TGTGCCAGCAGCTTAGTTGAGACAGGCCCAGCTAACTATGGCTACACCTTC.

This chain joins TRBV30 and TRBJ2-1, with TRBD1 as a possible D gene (6 bases). Trimming removed 1 base at V and 1 base at J, with 17 bases between. Germline V gene sequence: CDR1 GTSNPN, CDR2 SVGIG (reference sequence). CDR3 length equals 17 residues. This CDR3 reads CAWSGVLGDKSYNEQFF. The CDR3 DNA sequence: TGTGCCTGGAGTGGGGTTTTGGGGGACAAATCCTACAATGAGCAGTTCTTC.

The chain joins TRBV5-1 to TRBJ1-4; a possible D gene is TRBD1 (6 bases). The CDR3 loop spans 15 amino acids. CDR1 and CDR2 (germline): SGHRS, YFSETQ. The V and J ends lost 0 bases and 1 base respectively, with 7 bases between them. CDR3 sequence: CASSLGGGTNEKLFF. The CDR3 DNA follows: TGCGCCAGCAGCTTGGGAGGGGGAACTAATGAAAAACTGTTTTTT.

This clone was observed at least ten times. CDR3 bases: TGTGCCAGCAGCCAAGATTCACAGGGCTACACCTTC. Translated, it gives CASSQDSQGYTF. The chain joins TRBV4-2 to TRBJ1-2; D not certain. Trimming left V 0 bases short and J 8 bases short, with 7 bases between. The germline V gene encodes CDR1 LGHNA and CDR2 YNFKEQ. The CDR3 is 12 residues long.

This clone showed up just a few times. The chain recombines TRBV7-8 with TRBJ2-3; 8 bases are a match to TRBD2. The CDR3 has 16 residues. Per germline, CDR1 SGHVS and CDR2 FQNEAQ. V trimming: 5 bases; J trimming: 0 bases; junction bases outside the gene matches: 7. CDR3 in amino acids: CASSRTGTSSTDTQYF. The CDR3 nucleotides are TGTGCCAGCAGCCGGACCGGGACTAGTAGCACAGATACGCAGTATTTT.

This chain joins TRBV21-1 and TRBJ1-6. TRBV21-1 is recorded as a pseudogene. This CDR3 has 21 residues. CDR3 DNA: TGTGCCAGCAGCCCCGACTGTAACACCCCAAGGGGGGGCTCCTATAATTCACCCCTCCACTTT. Its translation: CASSPDCNTPRGGSYNSPLHF.

The table lists this clone with a count of one. V gene TRBV19 combines with J gene TRBJ1-2; 8 bases match TRBD1. Germline V gene sequence: CDR1 LNHDA, CDR2 SQIVND (reference sequence). Trimming removed 5 bases from V and 6 bases from J; junction bases left unmatched: 17. The CDR3 runs 17 residues. Here the CDR3 DNA reads TGTGCCAGTAGTCCGAACAGGGGGGCGCGGATAAACCATGGCTACACCTTC. Its translation is CASSPNRGARINHGYTF.

The CDR3 is CASSISRGEQYF. Written as DNA, the CDR3 is TGTGCCAGTAGTATAAGCAGGGGCGAGCAGTACTTC. V is TRBV19 and J is TRBJ2-7; D possibly corresponds to TRBD1 (6 bases). The CDR3 is 12 amino acids. In germline, CDR1 is LNHDA, CDR2 SQIVND (reference sequence). V shed 2 bases and J shed 6 bases, with 8 bases lying between them.

Here the CDR3 reads CASSQAPWGPGDEQYF. The DNA of the CDR3 is TGCGCCAGCAGCCAGGCCCCCTGGGGCCCTGGCGACGAGCAGTACTTC. The chain combines TRBV4-3 with TRBJ2-7, with a possible D match to TRBD1 (5 bases). V was shortened by 3 bases and J by 5 bases, with 20 bases between the two germline ends. The CDR3 length is 16 residues. The germline gives CDR1 LGHNA, CDR2 YSLEER.

The rearrangement joins TRBV5-6 to TRBJ1-2; 7 bases map to TRBD1. Germline CDR1 reads SGHDT; CDR2 reads YYEEEE. V shed 4 bases and J 4 bases; nucleotides not matched to a gene: 7. The length of the CDR3 is 14 residues. The CDR3 sequence is CASSIPPGGYGYTF. In nucleotides, the CDR3 is TGTGCCAGCAGCATACCGCCAGGGGGCTATGGCTACACCTTC.

J is TRBJ1-2 and V is TRBV7-2, with D perhaps matching TRBD1 (6 bases). V shed 5 bases and J shed 4 bases, with 23 bases lying between them. There are 17 residues in the CDR3. Looked up from germline, CDR1 is SGHTA and CDR2 is FQGNSA. The CDR3: CASSTPTGSGVAYGYTF. The CDR3 DNA reads as TGTGCCAGCAGCACACCTACAGGTTCAGGGGTCGCCTATGGCTACACCTTC.

The chain has TRBV7-2 and TRBJ2-1; 9 bases are shared with TRBD2. Germline CDR1 is SGHTA and CDR2 is FQGNSA. This CDR3 region has 16 residues. The V and J ends lost 5 bases and 4 bases, in that order; junction bases with no gene match: 9. CDR3 sequence (DNA): TGTGCCAGCAGCACCTCCTCGCGGGGGGGATACAATGAGCAGTTCTTC. It encodes CASSTSSRGGYNEQFF.

The rearrangement links TRBV6-5 to TRBJ1-2, with TRBD1 matching over 8 bases. Germline lookup yields CDR1 MNHEY and CDR2 SVGAGI. The V segment lost 0 bases and the J segment 7 bases; nucleotides outside the gene matches: 10. CDR3 length: 16 residues. CDR3 loop: CASSYSSSGGVGGYTF. CDR3 bases: TGTGCCAGCAGTTACTCGAGTTCAGGGGGCGTCGGTGGCTACACCTTC.

V gene TRBV2 combines with J gene TRBJ1-4; TRBD1 matches 10 bases. V lost 9 bases and J lost 0; bases outside the gene matches: 7. The length of the CDR3 is 16 residues. CDR1 is SNHLY, CDR2 FYNNEI, per germline. CDR3 sequence (DNA): TGTGCCAGTAAAAGGACAGGGGGTGCAACTAATGAAAAACTGTTTTTT. It codes for CASKRTGGATNEKLFF.

The genes are TRBV7-2 and TRBJ1-6; perhaps TRBD1 as D (5 bases). Trimming cost V 6 bases and J 0 bases, with 12 bases left between them. This CDR3 comprises 16 residues. CDR1 and CDR2 from the germline V gene are SGHTA and FQGNSA. CDR3 in DNA: TGTGCCAGCAGGCCCCAGGGAAACTCCTATAATTCACCCCTCCACTTT. This encodes CASRPQGNSYNSPLHF. Complete variable domain (other parts from reference TRBV7-2 and TRBJ1-6): GAGVSQSPSNKVTEKGKDVELRCDPISGHTALYWYRQSLGQGLEFLIYFQGNSAPDKSGLPSDRFSAERTGGSVSTLTIQRTQQEDSAVYLCASRPQGNSYNSPLHFGNGTRLTVT.

The V gene is TRBV5-5, the J gene TRBJ1-5; TRBD1 matches 7 bases. V was clipped by 3 bases and J by 7 bases; unmatched bases: 7. Germline values: CDR1 SGHKS, CDR2 YYEKEE (reference sequence). The CDR3 totals 14 residues. CDR3 nucleotide sequence: TGTGCCAGCAGCTGGAACAGGGGTCGCCAGCCCCAGCATTTT. Protein sequence: CASSWNRGRQPQHF.

V gene TRBV6-5 combines with J gene TRBJ1-4; D not resolved. With 6 bases removed from V and 1 base from J, the gap between germline ends came to 12 bases. This CDR3 has 15 residues. CDR1 and CDR2 (germline): MNHEY, SVGAGI. This chain's CDR3 is CASRHEGGTNEKLFF. CDR3 nucleotide sequence: TGTGCCAGCAGGCATGAGGGAGGAACTAATGAAAAACTGTTTTTT.

The chain carries TRBV12-3 or TRBV12-4 and TRBJ1-2, with D hard to call. CDR3 length: 13 residues. Trimming left V 6 bases short and J 2 bases short, with 10 bases between. The CDR3 bases are TGTGCCAGCAGCCCGGGAGACAACTATGGCTACACCTTC. It specifies CASSPGDNYGYTF.

The V gene is TRBV4-2, the J gene TRBJ2-7; 7 nucleotides line up with TRBD1. Germline CDR1 and CDR2: LGHNA and YNFKEQ. V was pared by 2 bases and J by 6 bases, with 10 bases of the junction left unmatched. The CDR3 length is 15 residues. The chain's CDR3 is CASSQLGRGKGEQYF. CDR3 DNA sequence: TGTGCCAGCAGCCAATTGGGCAGGGGGAAAGGCGAGCAGTACTTC.

CDR3 sequence reads: CAITGEGRNTEAFF. The CDR3 coding sequence is TGTGCCATCACCGGGGAGGGGCGGAACACTGAAGCTTTCTTT. The chain recombines TRBV10-3 with TRBJ1-1; D may be TRBD1 (5 bases). CDR1 and CDR2 (germline): ENHRY, SYGVKD. With 7 bases removed from V and 1 base from J, the gap between germline ends came to 13 bases. The CDR3 runs 14 residues.

This chain joins TRBV28 and TRBJ1-2; D is unresolved. CDR3 size: 17 residues. Germline CDR1 and CDR2: MDHEN and SYDVKM. V lost 2 bases and J lost 4, with 20 bases in between. CDR3 amino acids: CASSLEVVGLIFYGYTF. As DNA, the CDR3 is TGTGCCAGCAGTTTAGAGGTTGTCGGACTTATCTTCTATGGCTACACCTTC.

The chain is built from TRBV27 and TRBJ2-5; TRBD2 aligns across 12 bases. Per the germline V gene, CDR1 is MNHEY and CDR2 is SMNVEV (reference sequence). The CDR3 contains 15 residues. The V and J ends lost 5 bases and 2 bases, in that order; junction bases with no gene match: 3. The CDR3 loop is CASSPLAGGQETQYF. For the CDR3, the DNA is TGTGCCAGCAGTCCACTAGCGGGGGGACAAGAGACCCAGTACTTC.

V gene TRBV11-2 combines with J gene TRBJ1-4, with D maybe TRBD1 (5 bases). V lost 1 base and J lost 8, with 14 bases in between. Germline V gene lookup returns CDR1 SGHAT and CDR2 FQNNGV. CDR3 length equals 15 residues. As DNA, the CDR3 is TGTGCCAGCAGCTTAGGGTTGTTGGGGCACGAAAAACTGTTTTTT. Encoded protein: CASSLGLLGHEKLFF.

This sequence joins TRBV18 and TRBJ1-4, with 7 positions matching TRBD1. The germline gives CDR1 KGHSH, CDR2 LQKENI. CDR3 length: 15 amino acids. V was clipped by 3 bases and J by 8 bases; unmatched bases: 9. This CDR3 is CASSPSTGKGEKLFF. In DNA form, the CDR3 reads TGTGCCAGCTCACCGTCGACAGGGAAAGGAGAAAAACTGTTTTTT.